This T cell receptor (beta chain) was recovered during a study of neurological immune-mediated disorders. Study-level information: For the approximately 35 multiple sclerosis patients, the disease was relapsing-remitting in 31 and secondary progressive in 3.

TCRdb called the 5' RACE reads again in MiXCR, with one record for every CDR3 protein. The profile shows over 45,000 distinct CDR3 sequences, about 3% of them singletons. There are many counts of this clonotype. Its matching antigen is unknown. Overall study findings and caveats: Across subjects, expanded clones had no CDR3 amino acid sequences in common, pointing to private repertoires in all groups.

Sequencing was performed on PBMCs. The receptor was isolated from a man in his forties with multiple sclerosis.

Here the CDR3 reads CATEKTGTGELFF. In nucleotides, the CDR3 is TGTGCCACGGAAAAAACAGGGACCGGGGAGCTGTTTTTT. The chain links TRBV6-6 to TRBJ2-2; perhaps TRBD1 as D (6 bases). This CDR3 has 13 amino acids. CDR1 is MNHNY, CDR2 SVGAGI, per germline (reference sequence). V was trimmed by 10 bases and J by 5 bases, leaving 14 bases between them.